This T cell receptor beta chain is drawn from a study of blood T cell repertoires in COVID-19. As processed by the authors: Reference gene primer amplification yielded estimated nucleated cell counts. The protocol was immunoSEQ multiplex PCR, while the TCRdb copy is restricted to in-frame clones and leaves out a portion. V and J calls and clone size are those listed in that table; D and trimming were worked out from the DNA. The data contain 250,000 to 350,000 clones, approximately 90% of them singletons. The V end lost 4 bases, the J end lost 11 bases, and 15 bases lay between the germline ends. The CDR3 consists of 12 residues. In germline, CDR1 is SGHDT, CDR2 YYEEEE.

Sequenced material: peripheral blood. V usage is TRBV5-6 and J usage is TRBJ1-1; no clear D. The TCR originated in a woman in her fifties or sixties with active or convalescent COVID-19. CDR3 residues: CASSVVISEAFF. For the CDR3, the DNA is TGTGCCAGCAGCGTGGTGATTAGCGAGGCTTTCTTT.